The source of this TCR beta chain is a study of glioma-infiltrating T cells. Ten or more counts support this clonotype. The antigen remains unidentified. Points from the study as a whole: Only very few CDR3 sequences appeared in both tissue and blood. Above-expected tissue-blood divergence occurred in all gliomas, most in low-grade ones.

Trimming left V 5 bases short and J 2 bases short, with 13 bases between. Looked up from germline, CDR1 is LGHDT and CDR2 is YNNKEL (reference sequence). The CDR3 is 15 amino acids. Using RNA template, CDR3s of TCR alpha and beta were amplified with iRepertoire arm-PCR. MiXCR, applied by TCRdb to the multiplex PCR reads, yields one record per CDR3 protein. The data contain 100,000 to 150,000 distinct CDR3 sequences, about 23% of them singletons. The specimen sequenced was glioma tissue, nonneoplastic brain tissue, or PBMCs (not recorded which). The V and J genes are TRBV3-1 and TRBJ1-5; the D gene is possibly TRBD1 (5 bases). This receptor was identified in a human donor with low-grade glioma or glioblastoma, undergoing nonglioma brain surgery, or in good health (not recorded which). CDR3 loop: CASSSQGDGNQPQHF. CDR3 in DNA: TGTGCCAGCAGCTCTCAGGGTGATGGCAATCAGCCCCAGCATTTT.